The rows below give T cell receptor beta chains drawn from one sample of a study of naive and memory T cell subsets. Via MiXCR, TCRdb re-called the UMI-ligation and nested PCR reads, giving one row per CDR3 protein. The sample lists roughly 80,000 distinct CDR3 sequences, 9% seen once, with 1.2% in the top ten. The specimen sequenced was naive CD8+ T cells from blood. Receptors originate from a human donor in good health. The CDR3 runs from the conserved cysteine through the conserved F or W. D genes are given only for firm matches. Expanded clones are given a class, and other clones once, few, many or no size at all.

D	V	size	J	CDR3	DNA
NA	TRBV20-1	many	TRBJ2-7	CSARDTDVALDPYEQYF	TGCAGTGCTAGAGATACGGATGTGGCGCTAGATCCCTACGAGCAGTACTTC
TRBD2	TRBV6-1	few	TRBJ2-5	CATRTSGEETQYF	TGTGCCACCAGGACTAGCGGAGAAGAGACCCAGTACTTC
NA	TRBV29-1	many	TRBJ2-1	CSVEVNEQFF	TGCAGCGTTGAAGTCAATGAGCAGTTCTTC
TRBD2	TRBV10-3	many	TRBJ2-5	CAISDSGGETQYF	TGTGCCATCAGTGATTCCGGGGGGGAGACCCAGTACTTC
NA	TRBV27	NA	TRBJ1-4	CASSFRRGRDGEKLFF	TGTGCCAGCAGTTTCCGACGGGGGAGGGACGGTGAAAAACTGTTTTTT
NA	TRBV30	few	TRBJ1-3	CAFPPQGLNSGNTIYF	TGTGCCTTCCCACCACAGGGCCTTAACTCTGGAAACACCATATATTTT
NA	TRBV12-5	many	TRBJ1-5	CASGWDLSNQPQHF	TGTGCTAGTGGCTGGGACCTGAGCAATCAGCCCCAGCATTTT
TRBD2	TRBV10-3	many	TRBJ2-7	CAISESGLALYEQYF	TGTGCCATCAGTGAGTCGGGACTAGCCTTGTACGAGCAGTACTTC
NA	TRBV27	NA	TRBJ2-2	CASSHRQVITGELFF	TGTGCCAGCAGCCATAGACAGGTTATCACCGGGGAGCTGTTTTTT
NA	TRBV5-4	many	TRBJ1-2	CASSLRREANYGYTF	TGTGCCAGCAGCTTACGACGGGAAGCTAACTATGGCTACACCTTC
NA	TRBV7-9	few	TRBJ2-7	CASSSRTLYEQYF	TGTGCCAGCAGCTCCCGGACTCTCTACGAGCAGTACTTC
NA	TRBV20-1	few	TRBJ2-7	CSARDLGRGFEQYF	TGCAGTGCTAGAGATTTAGGGCGGGGATTCGAGCAGTACTTC
NA	TRBV29-1	many	TRBJ1-3	CSVEDVQKPSGNTIYF	TGCAGCGTTGAAGATGTCCAAAAACCCTCTGGAAACACCATATATTTT
TRBD2	TRBV20-1	few	TRBJ2-1	CSARPSGGGRAWGEQFF	TGCAGTGCTAGACCTAGTGGAGGCGGGAGGGCCTGGGGTGAGCAGTTCTTC
TRBD1	TRBV20-1	many	TRBJ2-3	CSADRGLEDTQYF	TGCAGTGCTGATAGGGGGCTCGAAGATACGCAGTATTTT
TRBD2	TRBV12-3/TRBV12-4	few	TRBJ2-1	CASSLGIGRGNEQFF	TGTGCCAGCAGTTTAGGTATCGGGAGGGGCAATGAGCAGTTCTTC
NA	TRBV27	NA	TRBJ2-4	CASRSFSGAKNIQYF	TGTGCCAGCAGGAGTTTTAGCGGTGCCAAAAACATTCAGTACTTC
NA	TRBV7-2	few	TRBJ2-7	CASIQTGFYEQYF	TGTGCCAGCATCCAAACAGGGTTTTACGAGCAGTACTTC
NA	TRBV28	many	TRBJ2-7	CASSSILINRAPSSYEQYF	TGTGCCAGCAGCTCCATACTGATTAACAGGGCCCCCAGCTCCTACGAGCAGTACTTC
NA	TRBV7-2	many	TRBJ2-7	CASSLPGYEQYF	TGTGCCAGCAGCTTACCTGGGTACGAGCAGTACTTC
TRBD1	TRBV3-1	NA	TRBJ1-2	CASSPRSGQGLPYGYTF	TGTGCCAGCAGCCCCAGATCTGGACAGGGACTACCCTATGGCTACACCTTC
NA	TRBV13	few	TRBJ2-7	CASSAPAFGGSYEQYF	TGTGCCAGCAGCGCTCCCGCGTTTGGGGGGTCCTACGAGCAGTACTTC
NA	TRBV2	NA	TRBJ2-3	CASSETGKETDTQYF	TGTGCCAGCAGTGAAACAGGGAAGGAGACAGATACGCAGTATTTT
TRBD2	TRBV27	many	TRBJ2-7	CASRGLAGGYEQYF	TGTGCCAGCAGGGGACTAGCGGGAGGTTACGAGCAGTACTTC
NA	TRBV20-1	NA	TRBJ2-3	CSARDRSGTSTDTQYF	TGCAGTGCTAGAGATAGGAGCGGAACTAGCACAGATACGCAGTATTTT
TRBD1	TRBV3-1	NA	TRBJ2-7	CASSPDRVRSYEQYF	TGTGCCAGCAGCCCCGACAGGGTACGCTCCTACGAGCAGTACTTC
NA	TRBV29-1	many	TRBJ2-1	CSVEIGGNEQFF	TGCAGCGTTGAAATTGGGGGGAACGAGCAGTTCTTC
NA	TRBV10-3	few	TRBJ1-6	CAISEQGNSPLHF	TGTGCCATCAGTGAACAGGGAAATTCACCCCTCCACTTT
NA	TRBV7-9	many	TRBJ2-7	CASSPGRGAEAYEQYF	TGTGCCAGCAGCCCAGGGAGAGGAGCGGAAGCCTACGAGCAGTACTTC
TRBD1	TRBV12-3/TRBV12-4	few	TRBJ2-5	CASRGGQGYQETQYF	TGTGCCAGCAGGGGGGGACAGGGGTATCAAGAGACCCAGTACTTC
NA	TRBV7-9	many	TRBJ1-2	CASRRTRGYTF	TGTGCCAGCAGGAGAACCCGAGGCTACACCTTC
NA	TRBV7-9	few	TRBJ2-1	CASSLVLAGTREQFF	TGTGCCAGCAGCTTAGTACTAGCAGGGACGAGGGAGCAGTTCTTC
TRBD2	TRBV3-1	NA	TRBJ2-3	CASSQIGVTSGTSTDTQYF	TGTGCCAGCAGCCAAATTGGGGTGACTAGCGGGACTAGCACAGATACGCAGTATTTT
TRBD2	TRBV4-1	many	TRBJ2-7	CASSQEGGSPHYEQYF	TGCGCCAGCAGCCAAGAGGGCGGGAGTCCCCATTACGAGCAGTACTTC
TRBD1	TRBV7-7	many	TRBJ2-3	CASSSTGASTDTQYF	TGTGCCAGCAGCTCGACAGGGGCTAGCACAGATACGCAGTATTTT
TRBD2	TRBV15	few	TRBJ2-1	CATSRLLAGVSNEQFF	TGTGCCACCAGCAGACTTCTAGCGGGAGTAAGCAATGAGCAGTTCTTC
NA	TRBV20-1	NA	TRBJ2-3	CSASVAEPPTDTQYF	TGCAGTGCTAGTGTGGCCGAGCCACCCACAGATACGCAGTATTTT
NA	TRBV12-3/TRBV12-4	NA	TRBJ2-1	CASSLRGSSYNEQFF	TGTGCCAGCAGTTTACGAGGGAGCTCCTACAATGAGCAGTTCTTC
TRBD2	TRBV24-1	NA	TRBJ2-1	CATSARGERGEQFF	TGTGCCACCAGTGCCCGGGGGGAAAGGGGTGAGCAGTTCTTC
NA	TRBV5-1	NA	TRBJ1-1	CASSFQARGGNTEAFF	TGCGCCAGCAGTTTCCAAGCCAGGGGCGGGAACACTGAAGCTTTCTTT
NA	TRBV13	many	TRBJ2-3	CASSLQYGGRSTDTQYF	TGTGCCAGCAGCTTACAGTATGGCGGACGCAGCACAGATACGCAGTATTTT